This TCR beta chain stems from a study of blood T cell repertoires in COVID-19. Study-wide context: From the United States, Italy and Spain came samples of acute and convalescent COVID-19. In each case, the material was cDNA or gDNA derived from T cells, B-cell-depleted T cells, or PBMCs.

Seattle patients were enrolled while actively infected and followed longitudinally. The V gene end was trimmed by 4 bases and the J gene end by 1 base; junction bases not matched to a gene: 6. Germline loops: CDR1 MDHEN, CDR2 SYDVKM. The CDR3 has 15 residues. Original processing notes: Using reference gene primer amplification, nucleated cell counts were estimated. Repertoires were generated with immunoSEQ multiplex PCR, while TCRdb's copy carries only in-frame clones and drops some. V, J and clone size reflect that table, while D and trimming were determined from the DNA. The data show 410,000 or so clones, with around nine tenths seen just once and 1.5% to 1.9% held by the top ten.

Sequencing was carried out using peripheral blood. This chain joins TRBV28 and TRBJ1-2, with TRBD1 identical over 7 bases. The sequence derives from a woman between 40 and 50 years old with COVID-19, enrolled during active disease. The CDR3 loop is CASSSIRQGNYGYTF. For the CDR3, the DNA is TGTGCCAGCAGTTCCATCCGACAGGGTAACTATGGCTACACCTTC.